Listed below are T cell receptor beta chains from one sample, sequenced in a study of regulatory T cells in long-lasting Graves disease. TCRdb fed the multiplex PCR reads into MiXCR, producing one record per CDR3 protein. The table lists over 500,000 distinct CDR3 sequences, roughly 16% of them singletons. These records were also assigned to another study, of T cells in Graves' hyperthyroidism and ophthalmopathy.

The specimen was peripheral blood mononuclear cells (PBMCs), collected at new diagnosis, from a patient treated with antithyroid drugs. These receptor sequences come from a man younger than 30 with Graves disease. Each CDR3 is given with its conserved first and last residue. A D gene is named only where the DNA matches it firmly. The size field is filled for only some rows; it gives once, few, many or a size class.

j_call	clone_size	v_call	d_call	cdr3_nt	cdr3_aa
TRBJ2-1	NA	TRBV5-1	NA	TGCGCCAGCACCCGTGACAGATACAATGAGCAGTTCTTC	CASTRDRYNEQFF
TRBJ2-5	few	TRBV27	TRBD2	TGTGCCACCCGGGGGGGGGAAGAGACCCAGTACTTC	CATRGGEETQYF
TRBJ2-2	NA	TRBV13	TRBD1	TGTGCCAGCAGCTTAGGGACAGGGCTCACCGGGGAGCTGTTTTTT	CASSLGTGLTGELFF
TRBJ1-6	few	TRBV4-1	NA	TGCGCCAGCAGCCAAGAGTGGACGGCGGATTCACCCCTCCACTTT	CASSQEWTADSPLHF
TRBJ1-6	NA	TRBV28	NA	TGTGCCAGCAGTCCCCGGCAGGGTTATAATTCACCCCTCCACTTT	CASSPRQGYNSPLHF
TRBJ2-7	NA	TRBV29-1	NA	TGCAGCGTTGAAGATACGCGGGAGCAGTACTTC	CSVEDTREQYF
TRBJ2-1	many	TRBV7-9	NA	TGTGCCAGCAGCTTAGCGCAGGGGCTTTACAATGAGCAGTTCTTC	CASSLAQGLYNEQFF
TRBJ2-1	many	TRBV7-9	NA	TGTGCCAGCAGCTTAGACCCGAGACAGCAGTTCTTC	CASSLDPRQQFF
TRBJ2-3	NA	TRBV20-1	NA	TGCAGTGCTAGAGGATGGAGGACAGATACGCAGTATTTT	CSARGWRTDTQYF
TRBJ1-2	few	TRBV20-1	NA	TGTAGTGCCCAGACAGGACCTAACTATGGCTACACCTTC	CSAQTGPNYGYTF
TRBJ2-1	NA	TRBV5-1	TRBD1	TGCGCCAGCAGCCAGGGGGAGTGGGGGAATGAGCAGTTCTTC	CASSQGEWGNEQFF
TRBJ1-1	many	TRBV5-1	NA	TGCGCCAGCAGCCAGGGCGTCGGGAACACTGAAGCTTTCTTT	CASSQGVGNTEAFF
TRBJ1-3	NA	TRBV2	TRBD1	TGTGCCAGTCGCGCGGGGACAGCTGGAAACACCATATATTTT	CASRAGTAGNTIYF
TRBJ2-2	many	TRBV27	NA	TGTGCCAGCAGTTCCCCTTCTGGAGCGAACACCGGGGAGCTGTTTTTT	CASSSPSGANTGELFF
TRBJ2-7	NA	TRBV13	NA	TGTGCCAGCACCGACGAGAGGGGGGAGGGGTCCTACGAGCAGTACTTC	CASTDERGEGSYEQYF
TRBJ2-2	NA	TRBV5-6	TRBD2	TGTGCCAGCAGCACCCGGCGGCGGGGGGACACCGGGGAGCTGTTTTTT	CASSTRRRGDTGELFF
TRBJ2-2	NA	TRBV30	TRBD1	TGTGCCTGGAGCGCCCCGGGACAGGGGAACACCGGGGAGCTGTTTTTT	CAWSAPGQGNTGELFF
TRBJ2-7	NA	TRBV3-1	TRBD1	TGTGCCAGCAGCCAAGTTGCAGGGGGACGGCACGAGCAGTACTTC	CASSQVAGGRHEQYF
TRBJ2-2	many	TRBV20-1	NA	TGCAGTGCTAGAGGAGGCGGCACAGTCGCGAACACCGGGGAGCTGTTTTTT	CSARGGGTVANTGELFF
TRBJ2-4	NA	TRBV11-2	TRBD1	TGTGCCAGCAGCTTCCCCGGGACAGGGGGCCCGGCCAAAAACATTCAGTACTTC	CASSFPGTGGPAKNIQYF
TRBJ1-6	NA	TRBV19	NA	TGTGCCAGCCTAAGTCCGGGCCTTGATTCACCCCTCCACTTT	CASLSPGLDSPLHF
TRBJ1-2	many	TRBV28	TRBD1	TGTGCCAGCACCTTACCGTACAGGGGAGTCAACTATGGCTACACCTTC	CASTLPYRGVNYGYTF
TRBJ2-1	few	TRBV20-1	NA	TGCAGTGCTAGAGGGTATTTCACGAATGAGCAGTTCTTC	CSARGYFTNEQFF
TRBJ2-5	many	TRBV27	TRBD2	TGTGCCAGCAGTTTAGGGACTAGCGACCAAGAGACCCAGTACTTC	CASSLGTSDQETQYF
TRBJ1-4	NA	TRBV5-1	TRBD1	TGCGCCAGTTCCCAGGGGGCATCTAATGAAAAACTGTTTTTT	CASSQGASNEKLFF
TRBJ2-7	NA	TRBV20-1	NA	TGCAGTGCTGCCCCATGGACCTACGAGCAGTACTTC	CSAAPWTYEQYF
TRBJ2-7	many	TRBV7-9	TRBD1	TGTGCCAGCAGCGCAAACCGGGACAGGAGGGACCACGAGCAGTACTTC	CASSANRDRRDHEQYF
TRBJ1-2	NA	TRBV6-1	NA	TGTGCCAGCAGACCTCAGGGTCGTGGATTTAACTATGGCTACACCTTC	CASRPQGRGFNYGYTF
TRBJ1-1	many	TRBV6-1	NA	TGTGCCAGCAGTCTACAGGCCGACTACACTGAAGCTTTCTTT	CASSLQADYTEAFF
TRBJ1-1	few	TRBV7-9	NA	TGTGCCAGCAGCTTAGTGGAGGGGAGGTCTGAAGCTTTCTTT	CASSLVEGRSEAFF
TRBJ2-1	many	TRBV3-1	NA	TGTGCCAGCAGCCAATGGGGGAATGAGCAGTTCTTC	CASSQWGNEQFF
TRBJ2-7	many	TRBV12-3/TRBV12-4	TRBD1	TGTGCCAGCAGGGGACAGGGCCTTTACGAGCAGTACTTC	CASRGQGLYEQYF
TRBJ2-2	many	TRBV6-1	TRBD1	TGTGCCAGTATCAGGGGGCCGACCGGGGAGCTGTTTTTT	CASIRGPTGELFF
TRBJ2-5	NA	TRBV2	TRBD1	TGTGCCAGCAATTTGGAGGCGGACAGGTTAGGAAAGACCCAGTACTTC	CASNLEADRLGKTQYF
TRBJ2-1	NA	TRBV7-3	NA	TGTGCCAGCAGCTCCCGGGGACCCCCAGAGGGTGAGCAGTTCTTC	CASSSRGPPEGEQFF
TRBJ1-1	few	TRBV30	TRBD1	TGTGCCTGCACTGGACAGGGACGGACTGAAGCTTTCTTT	CACTGQGRTEAFF
TRBJ1-5	many	TRBV13	NA	TGTGCCAGCAGCTTAGGGGGCGTCGGCAGCAATCAGCCCCAGCATTTT	CASSLGGVGSNQPQHF
TRBJ2-7	many	TRBV30	TRBD2	TGTGCCTGGAGTGTAGGTCTAGCGGGTAACTACGAGCAGTACTTC	CAWSVGLAGNYEQYF
TRBJ2-1	NA	TRBV27	NA	TGTGCCAGCAGTTTTGTGGGAGCCTACAATGAGCAGTTCTTC	CASSFVGAYNEQFF
TRBJ2-2	NA	TRBV10-1	NA	TGCGCCAGCAGTGAGGCGTACAGAGACACCGGGGAGCTGTTTTTT	CASSEAYRDTGELFF
TRBJ1-1	few	TRBV13	NA	TGTGCCAGCAGCCTTCCCCGGGGGCCCATGAACACTGAAGCTTTCTTT	CASSLPRGPMNTEAFF
TRBJ2-1	NA	TRBV30	NA	TGTGCCTGGAGTGACGGGAATCCAGGGCAGTTCTTC	CAWSDGNPGQFF
TRBJ2-1	NA	TRBV2	TRBD2	TGTGCCAGCAGTGAAGCTGGACTAGAGTGGGTCGATGAGCAGTTCTTC	CASSEAGLEWVDEQFF
TRBJ2-5	NA	TRBV5-1	NA	TGCGCCAGCAGCTTGGCTCCGACGGACCAAGAGACCCAGTACTTC	CASSLAPTDQETQYF
TRBJ1-2	many	TRBV3-1	TRBD1	TGTGCCAGCAGCCAAGAGACAGGGGGCCATGGCTACACCTTC	CASSQETGGHGYTF
TRBJ1-5	many	TRBV2	TRBD1	TGTGCCACCCAGGGACAGTCCAATCAGCCCCAGCATTTT	CATQGQSNQPQHF
TRBJ1-2	many	TRBV6-1	NA	TGTGCCAGCAGTGAAGAGGGTTTCTATGGCTACACCTTC	CASSEEGFYGYTF
TRBJ1-5	many	TRBV30	NA	TGTGCCTGGAGTCGGCGGGGTATGGTCGAGGATCAGCCCCAGCATTTT	CAWSRRGMVEDQPQHF
TRBJ2-1	many	TRBV14	NA	TGTGCCAGCAGCCTACTAATTCAGAATGAGCAGTTCTTC	CASSLLIQNEQFF
TRBJ2-7	many	TRBV3-1	NA	TGTGCCAGCAGCCAAGCGGACGGAACCTACGAGCAGTACTTC	CASSQADGTYEQYF
TRBJ2-6	NA	TRBV7-3	TRBD1	TGTGCCAGCAGCTTAAGGGCCGGGACAGGGACCGGGGCCAACGTCCTGACTTTC	CASSLRAGTGTGANVLTF
TRBJ2-7	once	TRBV7-3	NA	TGTGCCAGCAGGGACAGTCAGTACGAGCAGTACTTC	CASRDSQYEQYF
TRBJ2-4	many	TRBV28	TRBD2	TGTGCCAGCAGTACTCGGGAGGAAACTCACATTCAGTACTTC	CASSTREETHIQYF